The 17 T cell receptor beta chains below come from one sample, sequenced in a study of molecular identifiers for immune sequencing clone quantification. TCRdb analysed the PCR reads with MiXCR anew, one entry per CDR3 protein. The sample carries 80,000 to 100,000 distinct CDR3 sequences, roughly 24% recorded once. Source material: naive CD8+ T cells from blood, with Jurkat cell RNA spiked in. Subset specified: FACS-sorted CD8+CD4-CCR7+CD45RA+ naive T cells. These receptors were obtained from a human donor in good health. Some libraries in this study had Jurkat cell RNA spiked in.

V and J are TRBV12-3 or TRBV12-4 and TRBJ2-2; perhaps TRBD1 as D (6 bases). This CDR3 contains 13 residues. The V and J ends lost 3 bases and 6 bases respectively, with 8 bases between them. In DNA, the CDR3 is TGTGCCAGCAGTTTTACAGGGCCCGGGGAGCTGTTTTTT. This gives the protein CASSFTGPGELFF.

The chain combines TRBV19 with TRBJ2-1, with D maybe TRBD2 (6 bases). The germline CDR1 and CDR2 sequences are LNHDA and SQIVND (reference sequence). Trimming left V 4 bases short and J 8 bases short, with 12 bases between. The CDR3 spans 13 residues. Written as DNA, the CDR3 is TGTGCCAGTAGTACACGACTAGGGGATGAGCAGTTCTTC. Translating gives CASSTRLGDEQFF.

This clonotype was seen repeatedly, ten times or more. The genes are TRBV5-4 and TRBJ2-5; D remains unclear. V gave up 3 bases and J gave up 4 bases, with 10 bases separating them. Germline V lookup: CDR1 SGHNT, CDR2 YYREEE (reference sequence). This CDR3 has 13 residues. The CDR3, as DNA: TGTGCCAGCAGCTACGGTAGGGCAGAGACCCAGTACTTC. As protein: CASSYGRAETQYF.

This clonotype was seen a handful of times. CDR3 protein: CASSPGTGTGELFF. CDR3 nucleotides: TGTGCCAGCAGTCCCGGGACAGGGACCGGGGAGCTGTTTTTT. The rearrangement links TRBV27 to TRBJ2-2, with 9 bases aligning to TRBD1. The CDR3 runs to 14 residues. V trimming: 5 bases; J trimming: 5 bases; junction bases outside the gene matches: 3. CDR1 is MNHEY and CDR2 is SMNVEV in the germline V gene (reference sequence).

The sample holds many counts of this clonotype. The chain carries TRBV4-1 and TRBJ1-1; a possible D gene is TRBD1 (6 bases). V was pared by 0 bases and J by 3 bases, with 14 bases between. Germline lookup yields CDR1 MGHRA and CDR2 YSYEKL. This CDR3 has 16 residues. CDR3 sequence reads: CASSQEGGRRDTEAFF. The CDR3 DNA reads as TGCGCCAGCAGCCAAGAGGGGGGGCGCAGGGACACTGAAGCTTTCTTT.

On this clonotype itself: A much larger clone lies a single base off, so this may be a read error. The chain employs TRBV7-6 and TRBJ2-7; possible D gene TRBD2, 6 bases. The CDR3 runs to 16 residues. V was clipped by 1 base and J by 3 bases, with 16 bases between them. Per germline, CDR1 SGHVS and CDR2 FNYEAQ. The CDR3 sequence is CASSLGGDTGGYEQYF. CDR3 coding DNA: TGTGCCAGCAGCTTAGGGGGCGACACCGGGGGCTACGAGCAGTACTTC. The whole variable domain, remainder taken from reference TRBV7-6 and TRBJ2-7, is GAGVSQSPRYKVTKRGQDVALRCDPISGHVSLYWYRQALGQGPEFLTYFNYEAQQDKSGLPNDRFSAERPEGSISTLTIQRTEQRDSAMYRCASSLGGDTGGYEQYFGPGTRLTVT.

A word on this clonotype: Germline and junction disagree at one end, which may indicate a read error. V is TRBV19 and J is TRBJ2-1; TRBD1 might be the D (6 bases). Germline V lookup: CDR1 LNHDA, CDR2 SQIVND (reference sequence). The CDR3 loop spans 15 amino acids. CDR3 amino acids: CDSRIAGVAYNEQFF. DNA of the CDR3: TGTGACAGTAGGATTGCAGGGGTCGCCTACAATGAGCAGTTCTTC.

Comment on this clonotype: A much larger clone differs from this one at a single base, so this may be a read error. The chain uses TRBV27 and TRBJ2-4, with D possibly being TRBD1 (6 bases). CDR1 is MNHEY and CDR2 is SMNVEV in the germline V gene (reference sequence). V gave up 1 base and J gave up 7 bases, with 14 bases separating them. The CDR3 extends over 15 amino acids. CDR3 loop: CASSLFAGESNIQYF. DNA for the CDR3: TGTGCCAGCAGTTTATTTGCAGGGGAATCCAACATTCAGTACTTC.

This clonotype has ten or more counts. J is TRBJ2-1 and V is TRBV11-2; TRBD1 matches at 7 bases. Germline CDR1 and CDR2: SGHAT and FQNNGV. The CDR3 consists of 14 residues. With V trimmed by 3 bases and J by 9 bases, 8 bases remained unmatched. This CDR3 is CASSFPGQWSEQFF. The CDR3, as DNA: TGTGCCAGCAGCTTCCCGGGACAGTGGAGTGAGCAGTTCTTC.

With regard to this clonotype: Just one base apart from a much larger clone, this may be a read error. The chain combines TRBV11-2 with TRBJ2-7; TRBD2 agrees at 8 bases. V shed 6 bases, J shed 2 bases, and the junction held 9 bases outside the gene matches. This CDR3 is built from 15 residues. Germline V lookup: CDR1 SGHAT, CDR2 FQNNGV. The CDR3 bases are TGTGCCAGCAGTCTCATGCGGGGGGCCGCCTACGAGCAGTACTTC. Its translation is CASSLMRGAAYEQYF.

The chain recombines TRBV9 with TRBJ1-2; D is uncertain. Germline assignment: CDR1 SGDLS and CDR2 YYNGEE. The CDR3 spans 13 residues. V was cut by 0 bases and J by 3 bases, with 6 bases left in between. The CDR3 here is CASSVGQDYGYTF. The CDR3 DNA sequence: TGTGCCAGCAGCGTAGGCCAGGACTATGGCTACACCTTC.

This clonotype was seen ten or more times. CDR3 in DNA: TGTGCCAGCAGTGGGGGGTATGTTACCTCCTACAATGAGCAGTTCTTC. Translating gives CASSGGYVTSYNEQFF. The chain joins TRBV7-3 to TRBJ2-1, with D perhaps matching TRBD2 (6 bases). The V end lost 6 bases, the J end lost 0 bases, and 15 bases lay between the germline ends. Per the germline V gene, CDR1 is SGHTA and CDR2 is FQGTGA. The CDR3 runs 16 residues.

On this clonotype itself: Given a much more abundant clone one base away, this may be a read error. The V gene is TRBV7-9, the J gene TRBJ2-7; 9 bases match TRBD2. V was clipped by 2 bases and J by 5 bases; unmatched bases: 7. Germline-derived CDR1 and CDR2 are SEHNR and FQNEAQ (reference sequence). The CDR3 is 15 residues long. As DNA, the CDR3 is TGTGCCAGCAGCTTATCGCCTAGCGGGGACCACGAGCAGTACTTC. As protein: CASSLSPSGDHEQYF. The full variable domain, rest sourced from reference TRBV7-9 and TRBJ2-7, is DTGVSQNPRHKITKRGQNVTFRCDPISEHNRLYWYRQTLGQGPEFLTYFQNEAQLEKSRLLSDRFSAERPKGSFSTLEIQRTEQGDSAMYLCASSLSPSGDHEQYFGPGTRLTVT.

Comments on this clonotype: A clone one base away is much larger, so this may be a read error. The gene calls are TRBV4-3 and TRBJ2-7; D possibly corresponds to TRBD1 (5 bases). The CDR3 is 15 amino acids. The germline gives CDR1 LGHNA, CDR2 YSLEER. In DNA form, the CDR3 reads TGCGCCAGCAACCAATCTGGACAAGCTCCATACGAGCAGTACTTC. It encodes CASNQSGQAPYEQYF.

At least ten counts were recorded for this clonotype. The CDR3 bases are TGTGCCAGCAGCTTAGGTACGGACAATGAGCAGTTCTTC. Residues: CASSLGTDNEQFF. The V gene is TRBV11-3, the J gene TRBJ2-1; D is undetermined. The CDR3 contains 13 residues. Germline V lookup: CDR1 SGHNT, CDR2 YENEEA. V was cut by 1 base and J by 5 bases, with 6 bases left in between.

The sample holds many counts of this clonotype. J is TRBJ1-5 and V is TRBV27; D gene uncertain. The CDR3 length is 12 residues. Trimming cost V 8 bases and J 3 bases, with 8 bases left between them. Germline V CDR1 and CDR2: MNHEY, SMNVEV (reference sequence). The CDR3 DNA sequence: TGTGCCAGCTCCGACACCAATCAGCCCCAGCATTTT. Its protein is CASSDTNQPQHF.

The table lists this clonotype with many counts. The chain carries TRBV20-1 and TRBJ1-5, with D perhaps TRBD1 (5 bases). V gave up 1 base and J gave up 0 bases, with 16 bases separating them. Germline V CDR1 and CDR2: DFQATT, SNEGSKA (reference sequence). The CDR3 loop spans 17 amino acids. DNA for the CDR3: TGCAGTGCTAGAGTGGACACCCGTGAGGATAGCAATCAGCCCCAGCATTTT. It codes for CSARVDTREDSNQPQHF.